This T cell receptor beta chain is drawn from a study of T cell responses to AZD1222 COVID-19 vaccine. Findings and limits, study-wide: Spike-specific TCR breadth and depth grew following two AZD1222 doses. Recipients of AZD1222 seropositive at baseline numbered only 6 or 7. Most donors were white British, females outnumbered males, and clonal diversity was possibly underestimated.

Sequenced by immunoSEQ multiplex PCR; TCRdb stores in-frame clones only, minus some. The sample comprises 130,000 or so clones, around 90% of which are singletons, and 2.9% rests with the top ten. The CDR3 has 15 residues. Germline CDR1 and CDR2: LGHNA and YSLEER. V shed 4 bases, J shed 1 base, and the junction held 5 bases outside the gene matches. This clone was recorded only once. Its antigen remains unknown. The material was peripheral blood, obtained on day 0 of AZD1222 vaccination. This receptor was obtained from an adult in good health. This chain connects TRBV4-3 to TRBJ1-1, with TRBD1 identical over 8 bases. CDR3 DNA sequence: TGCGCCAGCAGCCCCTGGACAGGGAGGAACACTGAAGCTTTCTTT. Amino acids: CASSPWTGRNTEAFF.